The 21 T cell receptor beta chains below all came from one sample that was sequenced in a study of blood T cell repertoires in COVID-19. Sequencing used immunoSEQ multiplex PCR; TCRdb keeps in-frame clones, though not all of them. The repertoire holds about 51,000 clones, less than 90% seen once, with 1.3% in the top ten. Sequenced sample: peripheral blood. The receptors come from a man between 60 and 75 years old with acute or convalescent COVID-19.

This rearrangement joins TRBV29-1 to TRBJ1-4; 7 bases are a match to TRBD1. CDR3 length: 13 amino acids. Trimming at V came to 7 bases and at J to 4 bases, leaving 6 bases not matched to a gene. Per the germline V gene, CDR1 is SQVTM and CDR2 is ANQGSEA. The CDR3 DNA sequence: TGCAGCGCCCGGACAGGCGATAATGAAAAACTGTTTTTT. Translating gives CSARTGDNEKLFF. The whole variable domain, filled in from reference TRBV29-1 and TRBJ1-4, reads SAVISQKPSRDICQRGTSLTIQCQVDSQVTMMFWYRQQPGQSLTLIATANQGSEATYESGFVIDKFPISRPNLTFSTLTVSNMSPEDSSIYLCSARTGDNEKLFFGSGTQLSVL.

V usage is TRBV11-2 and J usage is TRBJ2-3; possibly TRBD2 for D (6 bases). The CDR3 is 15 amino acids. Germline CDR1 reads SGHAT; CDR2 reads FQNNGV. V was clipped by 3 bases and J by 0 bases, with 10 bases between them. The CDR3 reads CASSFLGGSTDTQYF. The CDR3 nucleotides are TGTGCCAGCAGCTTCCTCGGGGGAAGCACAGATACGCAGTATTTT.

DNA of the CDR3: TGTGCCAGCAGCTCCTCACTAGCGGCACTATACAATGAGCAGTTCTTC. Amino acid sequence: CASSSSLAALYNEQFF. The chain carries TRBV11-2 and TRBJ2-1; 8 bases agree with TRBD2. Germline V CDR1 and CDR2: SGHAT, FQNNGV. The CDR3 is 16 residues long. V shed 4 bases, J shed 4 bases, and the junction held 9 bases outside the gene matches.

The rearrangement uses TRBV4-1 and TRBJ1-5; no clear D. The germline V gene has CDR1 MGHRA and CDR2 YSYEKL. The V end was cut by 1 base, the J end by 7 bases, with 14 bases between. CDR3 size: 15 residues. CDR3 region: CASSQGTLLIQPQHF. The CDR3 region has the DNA TGCGCCAGCAGCCAAGGGACTCTGCTGATCCAGCCCCAGCATTTT.

The count of this clone is one. CDR3: CASSLGAGSYNEQFF. The CDR3 nucleotides are TGTGCCAGCAGCTTGGGTGCGGGGAGTTACAATGAGCAGTTCTTC. The chain carries TRBV5-5 and TRBJ2-1; possible D gene TRBD2, 6 bases. Germline CDR1 and CDR2: SGHKS and YYEKEE (reference sequence). This CDR3 is 15 amino acids long. The germline V and J ends were trimmed by 0 bases and 4 bases, with 11 bases remaining between them.

The chain employs TRBV3-1 (or the pseudogene TRBV3-2) and TRBJ1-1; D is uncertain. This CDR3 region has 14 residues. Trimming cost V 1 base and J 4 bases, with 10 bases left between them. Germline V gives CDR1 LGHDT, CDR2 YNNKEL (reference sequence). The CDR3 coding sequence is TGTGCCAGCAGCCAAGTGGGCGCGTCCACTGAAGCTTTCTTT. Translated, it gives CASSQVGASTEAFF.

This chain uses TRBV6-1 with TRBJ2-7; 12 bases are shared with TRBD2. The germline V gene encodes CDR1 MNHNS and CDR2 SASEGT. This CDR3 region has 15 residues. V lost 2 bases, J lost 2 bases, and 1 base stayed unmatched. Written as DNA, the CDR3 is TGTGCCAGCAGTGAAAGACTAGCGGGGGCCTACGAGCAGTACTTC. Translating it yields CASSERLAGAYEQYF.

The rearrangement links TRBV11-2 to TRBJ2-7; weak D call: TRBD1 (6 bases). The length of the CDR3 is 13 residues. V lost 1 base and J 10 bases, leaving 14 bases between the germline ends. Germline-derived CDR1 and CDR2 are SGHAT and FQNNGV. The CDR3 DNA reads TGTGCCAGCAGCTTAGGGTCACAGGGAACCCAGTACTTC. Translation gives CASSLGSQGTQYF.

The CDR3 region is CASSSLAGQYEQYF. CDR3 bases: TGTGCCAGCAGCTCCCTAGCGGGTCAGTACGAGCAGTACTTC. The V call is TRBV7-2, the J call TRBJ2-7; 8 nucleotides agree with TRBD2. Germline V lookup: CDR1 SGHTA, CDR2 FQGNSA. After removal of 4 bases from V and 4 bases from J, the junction contained 6 bases not matched to a gene. This CDR3 contains 14 residues. The whole variable domain, filled in from reference TRBV7-2 and TRBJ2-7, reads GAGVSQSPSNKVTEKGKDVELRCDPISGHTALYWYRQSLGQGLEFLIYFQGNSAPDKSGLPSDRFSAERTGGSVSTLTIQRTQQEDSAVYLCASSSLAGQYEQYFGPGTRLTVT.

The rearrangement joins TRBV2 to TRBJ1-5, with D possibly being TRBD1 (5 bases). CDR1 SNHLY and CDR2 FYNNEI come from the germline V gene. The CDR3 length is 15 residues. V shed 1 base and J shed 1 base, with 8 bases lying between them. CDR3: CASSEGQQSNQPQHF. DNA of the CDR3: TGTGCCAGCAGTGAAGGACAGCAGAGCAATCAGCCCCAGCATTTT. Drawing the rest from reference TRBV2 and TRBJ1-5, the complete variable domain is EPEVTQTPSHQVTQMGQEVILRCVPISNHLYFYWYRQILGQKVEFLVSFYNNEISEKSEIFDDQFSVERPDGSNFTLKIRSTKLEDSAMYFCASSEGQQSNQPQHFGDGTRLSIL.

This clone occurred once. This chain connects TRBV7-2 to TRBJ1-2; possibly TRBD1 for D (6 bases). Germline-derived CDR1 and CDR2 are SGHTA and FQGNSA. This CDR3 contains 12 residues. Trimming took off 3 bases at V and 8 bases at J, with 10 bases between the two ends. The CDR3 protein is CASSLEQGGYTF. The CDR3 DNA is TGTGCCAGCAGCTTGGAACAGGGCGGCTACACCTTC. Using reference TRBV7-2 and TRBJ1-2 for the parts outside the CDR3, the full variable domain is GAGVSQSPSNKVTEKGKDVELRCDPISGHTALYWYRQSLGQGLEFLIYFQGNSAPDKSGLPSDRFSAERTGGSVSTLTIQRTQQEDSAVYLCASSLEQGGYTFGSGTRLTVV.

The CDR3 is CASSQVFFPDNLIPGHNTGELFF. The CDR3 DNA is TGTGCCAGCAGCCAAGTTTTTTTTCCCGATAACCTGATTCCCGGACACAACACCGGGGAGCTGTTTTTT. The V call is TRBV4-2, the J call TRBJ2-2, with D tentatively TRBD1 (5 bases). This CDR3 contains 23 residues. The V gene lost 1 base and the J gene lost 2 bases, with 32 bases spanning the gap. Germline CDR1 and CDR2: LGHNA and YNFKEQ.

The gene calls are TRBV24-1 and TRBJ2-1; the match to TRBD2 covers 8 bases. V was clipped by 9 bases and J by 8 bases; unmatched bases: 17. The CDR3 covers 16 residues. CDR1 and CDR2 from the germline V gene are KGHDR and SFDVKD. CDR3: CATGRLSLAGFDEQFF. The DNA for the CDR3 is TGTGCCACCGGCCGATTGTCGCTAGCGGGTTTCGATGAGCAGTTCTTC.

DNA of the CDR3: TGTGCCAGCAGCTTACCACCCGCACAGGGGAACACTGAAGCTTTCTTT. Its protein product is CASSLPPAQGNTEAFF. The J gene is TRBJ1-1, the V gene TRBV5-4, with D perhaps matching TRBD1 (6 bases). This CDR3 has 16 amino acids. Germline V gene lookup returns CDR1 SGHNT and CDR2 YYREEE (reference sequence). V lost 2 bases and J 1 base, leaving 15 bases between the germline ends.

This chain connects TRBV27 to TRBJ1-3, with 8 bases matching TRBD1. The trim removed 6 bases at V and 0 bases at J, leaving 7 bases unmatched. The CDR3 has 16 amino acids. In germline, CDR1 is MNHEY, CDR2 SMNVEV (reference sequence). The DNA of the CDR3 is TGTGCCAGCAGGAGAACTACAGGGGGCTCTGGAAACACCATATATTTT. Protein sequence: CASRRTTGGSGNTIYF.

The chain links TRBV10-1 to TRBJ1-1; D is undetermined. Trimming pared 4 bases from V and 0 bases from J, leaving 9 bases between. The CDR3 consists of 14 residues. Germline values: CDR1 WNHNN, CDR2 SYGVQD (reference sequence). The CDR3 DNA reads TGCGCCAGCAGTGTCAACAGACTGAACACTGAAGCTTTCTTT. It yields the protein CASSVNRLNTEAFF.

J is TRBJ2-7 and V is TRBV7-9; 8 bases line up with TRBD1. J lost 6 bases, V lost 2 bases, and 3 bases had no gene match. The CDR3 consists of 13 residues. The V gene's germline CDR1 is SEHNR and CDR2 FQNEAQ (reference sequence). Here the CDR3 reads CASSLPDRGEQYF. In nucleotides, the CDR3 is TGTGCCAGCAGCTTACCCGACAGGGGCGAGCAGTACTTC. The full variable domain, completed using reference TRBV7-9 and TRBJ2-7, is DTGVSQNPRHKITKRGQNVTFRCDPISEHNRLYWYRQTLGQGPEFLTYFQNEAQLEKSRLLSDRFSAERPKGSFSTLEIQRTEQGDSAMYLCASSLPDRGEQYFGPGTRLTVT.

The chain combines TRBV7-2 with TRBJ2-2, with a tentative D call TRBD1 (7 bases). There are 16 residues in the CDR3. Germline loops: CDR1 SGHTA, CDR2 FQGNSA. V lost 8 bases, J lost 5 bases, and 21 bases lay in between. Here the CDR3 DNA reads TGTGCCAGCCGGGGGACAGCCTTCATTGGGACCGGGGAGCTGTTTTTT. Translation: CASRGTAFIGTGELFF.

The chain combines TRBV27 with TRBJ1-3; D is perhaps TRBD1 (5 bases). The germline V gene has CDR1 MNHEY and CDR2 SMNVEV (reference sequence). V lost 6 bases and J lost 0, with 12 bases in between. The CDR3 spans 15 residues. CDR3 nucleotide sequence: TGTGCCAGCAGCCGCGGGGGGAGCTCTGGAAACACCATATATTTT. It translates to CASSRGGSSGNTIYF.

V usage is TRBV5-1 and J usage is TRBJ2-1; 8 bases match TRBD1. V lost 4 bases, J lost 5 bases, and 11 bases stayed unmatched. Germline CDR1 and CDR2: SGHRS and YFSETQ. This CDR3 has 16 residues. This CDR3 is CASSLGPGTGHNEQFF. CDR3 sequence (DNA): TGCGCCAGCAGCCTCGGGCCCGGGACAGGTCACAATGAGCAGTTCTTC.

The chain combines TRBV18 with TRBJ2-3; 7 bases are shared with TRBD1. The length of the CDR3 is 17 residues. Germline V gene sequence: CDR1 KGHSH, CDR2 LQKENI. V was pared by 5 bases and J by 3 bases, with 14 bases of the junction left unmatched. The CDR3 sequence: CASSRAPPGQRTDTQYF. CDR3 nucleotides: TGTGCCAGCTCAAGAGCTCCCCCGGGACAGAGAACAGATACGCAGTATTTT.